Listed here are 8 T cell receptor beta chains from one sample, sequenced in a study of blood T cell repertoires in COVID-19. Profiled with immunoSEQ multiplex PCR; TCRdb holds only in-frame clones, not every one. In the table there are around 310,000 clones, roughly 88% of which are singletons. Source material: PBMCs or T cells enriched from blood (not recorded which). The source of these receptors is a man between 25 and 39 years old who had recovered from COVID-19.

Turning to this clone: Other DNA sequences in this specimen translate into the identical CDR3. The gene calls are TRBV5-1 and TRBJ1-1, with D possibly TRBD1 on 5 matching bases. Trimming removed 3 bases at V and 0 bases at J, with 9 bases between. Germline assignment: CDR1 SGHRS and CDR2 YFSETQ. The CDR3 is made up of 14 amino acids. The CDR3 is CASSSGQLNTEAFF. The DNA of the CDR3 is TGCGCCAGCAGCTCCGGACAATTGAACACTGAAGCTTTCTTT.

The J gene is TRBJ1-6, the V gene TRBV30; D remains unclear. Germline V gene data show CDR1 as GTSNPN and CDR2 as SVGIG (reference sequence). Trimming left V 0 bases short and J 10 bases short, with 4 bases between. This CDR3 is built from 11 residues. For the CDR3, the DNA is TGTGCCTGGAGTGTTGGCTCACCCCTCCACTTT. This codes for CAWSVGSPLHF.

The rearrangement uses TRBV30 and TRBJ1-6; a possible D gene is TRBD1 (6 bases). This CDR3 has 14 amino acids. V lost 3 bases to trimming and J lost 5 bases, with 11 bases between them. CDR1 is GTSNPN, CDR2 SVGIG, per germline (reference sequence). CDR3 nucleotide sequence: TGTGCCTGGAGGGAACAGGGTCATAATTCACCCCTCCACTTT. Protein: CAWREQGHNSPLHF.

This clone came up a few times. This chain links TRBV27 with TRBJ2-3, with unresolved D. The CDR3 runs 14 residues. V lost 6 bases to trimming and J lost 2 bases, with 12 bases between them. The germline gives CDR1 MNHEY, CDR2 SMNVEV (reference sequence). The CDR3 sequence is CASSAYQDTDTQYF. For the CDR3, the DNA is TGTGCCAGCAGCGCTTATCAGGACACAGATACGCAGTATTTT.

V and J are TRBV6-1 and TRBJ2-5, with a weak D call TRBD1 (6 bases). CDR1 MNHNS and CDR2 SASEGT come from the germline V gene. The CDR3 covers 17 residues. V lost 0 bases to trimming and J lost 0 bases, with 14 bases between them. The CDR3 is CASSEAQGSSYQETQYF. CDR3 DNA sequence: TGTGCCAGCAGTGAAGCACAGGGTTCCTCGTACCAAGAGACCCAGTACTTC.

V and J are TRBV2 and TRBJ2-6, with D perhaps matching TRBD2 (6 bases). V dropped 5 bases and J dropped 0 bases, with 14 bases sitting between them. This CDR3 is built from 17 residues. Germline V lookup: CDR1 SNHLY, CDR2 FYNNEI. The DNA for the CDR3 is TGTGCCAGCAGTCGTACCCCGGGAGACTCTGGGGCCAACGTCCTGACTTTC. It yields the protein CASSRTPGDSGANVLTF.

The chain recombines TRBV6-5 with TRBJ1-1; D is perhaps TRBD1 (6 bases). With 4 bases removed from V and 1 base from J, the gap between germline ends came to 10 bases. The CDR3 runs 14 residues. Per the germline V gene, CDR1 is MNHEY and CDR2 is SVGAGI. The CDR3 DNA reads as TGTGCCAGCAGTTCCGGACAGAGGAACACTGAAGCTTTCTTT. Translated: CASSSGQRNTEAFF.

The CDR3 nucleotides read TGCGCCAGCAGGGGGACAGGGGGCACCAATGAGCAGTTCTTC. Amino acids: CASRGTGGTNEQFF. This chain uses TRBV5-1 with TRBJ2-1; 12 bases are shared with TRBD1. CDR1 SGHRS and CDR2 YFSETQ come from the germline V gene. Trimming at V came to 5 bases and at J to 6 bases, leaving 3 bases not matched to a gene. The CDR3 covers 14 residues.